This T cell receptor (beta chain) appears in the sequencing data of a study of regulatory T cells in long-lasting Graves disease. General study points: Few sampled subjects may have lowered accuracy. Persistent disease exhibited a predilection for TRBV28, TRBJ1-2 and TRBJ2-5.

This CDR3 has 12 residues. V dropped 6 bases and J dropped 3; count of bases not matched to a gene: 5. In germline, CDR1 is DFQATT, CDR2 SNEGSKA (reference sequence). This clonotype was counted between two and nine times. The antigen remains unidentified. Time point defined: persistent/refractory GD, antithyroid drugs over 5 years with positive TRAb. The TCR library was made from RNA extracted from PBMCs. iRepertoire HTBI primers and Arm-PCR of CDR3 regions built TCR beta libraries. MiXCR, applied by TCRdb to the multiplex PCR reads, yields one record per CDR3 protein. The table includes about 470,000 distinct CDR3 sequences, about a fifth detected once.

The sequenced sample was peripheral blood mononuclear cells (PBMCs), obtained when the disease was refractory, from a patient treated with antithyroid drugs. The TCR was taken from a female donor with Graves disease. The chain uses TRBV20-1 and TRBJ2-7, with 7 positions matching TRBD2. DNA of the CDR3: TGCAGTGCCCAGCGGGAATACTACGAGCAGTACTTC. It yields the protein CSAQREYYEQYF.